These 10 T cell receptor beta chains originate from one sample sequenced in a study of cytomegalovirus exposure and HLA in healthy donors. PCR was performed using 60 Vbeta and 13 Jbeta primers. Produced via immunoSEQ multiplex PCR; TCRdb's table is partial and in-frame only. The sample consists of 100,000 to 150,000 clones, 55% to 75% of them appearing once. The specimen was PBMCs. The receptors were gathered from a man aged 25 to 40 in good health and CMV-seronegative.

With respect to this clone: The junction does not match germline at one end; this may be a read error. The chain employs TRBV20-1 and TRBJ1-1; possibly TRBD1 for D (5 bases). The CDR3 contains 8 residues. Germline CDR1 DFQATT, CDR2 SNEGSKA (reference sequence). This CDR3 is CSARDGRF. The CDR3 DNA reads TGCAGTGCGCGGGACGGGCGCTTT.

The rearrangement joins TRBV19 to TRBJ2-3, with a weak D call TRBD1 (6 bases). CDR3 length: 15 amino acids. The V end lost 3 bases, the J end lost 6 bases, and 16 bases lay between the germline ends. CDR1 LNHDA and CDR2 SQIVND come from the germline V gene (reference sequence). The CDR3 sequence: CASSIWAGESDTQYF. CDR3 bases: TGTGCCAGTAGTATCTGGGCAGGGGAGAGCGATACGCAGTATTTT. Using reference TRBV19 and TRBJ2-3 for the parts outside the CDR3, the full variable domain is DGGITQSPKYLFRKEGQNVTLSCEQNLNHDAMYWYRQDPGQGLRLIYYSQIVNDFQKGDIAEGYSVSREKKESFPLTVTSAQKNPTAFYLCASSIWAGESDTQYFGPGTRLTVL.

The chain is built from TRBV6-6 and TRBJ1-1; D unclear. Germline V gives CDR1 MNHNY, CDR2 SVGAGI (reference sequence). The CDR3 runs 13 residues. Trimming took off 0 bases at V and 2 bases at J, with 4 bases between the two ends. CDR3 nucleotide sequence: TGTGCCAGCAGTTACTCGGCTAACACTGAAGCTTTCTTT. Translating gives CASSYSANTEAFF.

This clone was observed a single time. This chain uses TRBV28 with TRBJ1-1; TRBD1 is a possible D gene (6 bases). CDR1 MDHEN and CDR2 SYDVKM come from the germline V gene. CDR3 length: 16 amino acids. V was cut by 5 bases and J by 0 bases, with 16 bases left in between. CDR3 nucleotides: TGTGCCAGCAGTCACCGGGACACCCGGCTGAACACTGAAGCTTTCTTT. Its translation: CASSHRDTRLNTEAFF.

The V call is TRBV18, the J call TRBJ1-2; tentative D call: TRBD1 (5 bases). Germline V lookup: CDR1 KGHSH, CDR2 LQKENI. The V end lost 5 bases, the J end lost 8 bases, and 18 bases lay between the germline ends. The CDR3 is 14 amino acids. The CDR3 DNA is TGTGCCAGCTCATCTCCCGGCAGGGCAAGCGGCTACACCTTC. Protein product: CASSSPGRASGYTF.

The J gene is TRBJ2-6, the V gene TRBV6-5; tentative D call: TRBD2 (5 bases). This CDR3 is built from 15 residues. The germline V gene has CDR1 MNHEY and CDR2 SVGAGI. The ends were cut back, 7 bases at V and 4 bases at J, with 14 bases in the middle. The CDR3 loop is CASTNGVPGANVLTF. The DNA for the CDR3 is TGTGCCAGCACGAACGGGGTCCCCGGGGCCAACGTCCTGACTTTC.

Only a few counts were recorded for this clone. At one of its ends the junction is not consistent with the germline gene, which may arise from a read error. The chain is built from TRBV7-9 and TRBJ2-7; 7 bases are a match to TRBD2. Per the germline V gene, CDR1 is SEHNR and CDR2 is FQNEAQ (reference sequence). The CDR3 extends over 14 amino acids. The CDR3 loop reads CSSSLEASGIEQYF. CDR3 nucleotides: TGTTCCAGCAGCTTAGAGGCTAGCGGAATCGAGCAGTACTTC.

V is TRBV15 and J is TRBJ2-3; D may be TRBD2 (6 bases). The CDR3 loop spans 16 amino acids. V was shortened by 0 bases and J by 5 bases, with 15 bases between the two germline ends. Germline CDR1 LNHNV, CDR2 YYDKDF (reference sequence). This chain's CDR3 is CATSRDYGGVRDTQYF. The CDR3 DNA reads TGTGCCACCAGCAGAGATTACGGGGGAGTCAGAGATACGCAGTATTTT.

V gene TRBV20-1 combines with J gene TRBJ2-5; D is possibly TRBD2 (5 bases). TRBJ2-7 explains the end of the DNA better; the J call may be wrong. The CDR3 contains 11 residues. Germline V CDR1 and CDR2: DFQATT, SNEGSKA (reference sequence). CDR3 residues: CSAREGSEQYF. For the CDR3, the DNA is TGCAGTGCTAGAGAGGGGAGCGAGCAGTACTTC.

This clone has just a few counts. The chain is built from TRBV7-3 and TRBJ2-1, with D tentatively TRBD2 (6 bases). Deletions cut 2 bases from V and 9 bases from J, with 20 bases between. CDR1 and CDR2 from the germline V gene are SGHTA and FQGTGA. The CDR3 is made up of 16 amino acids. CDR3 coding DNA: TGTGCCAGCAGCTTAGGGGACTTGGCGATCCACGGTGAGCAGTTCTTC. Its protein is CASSLGDLAIHGEQFF.